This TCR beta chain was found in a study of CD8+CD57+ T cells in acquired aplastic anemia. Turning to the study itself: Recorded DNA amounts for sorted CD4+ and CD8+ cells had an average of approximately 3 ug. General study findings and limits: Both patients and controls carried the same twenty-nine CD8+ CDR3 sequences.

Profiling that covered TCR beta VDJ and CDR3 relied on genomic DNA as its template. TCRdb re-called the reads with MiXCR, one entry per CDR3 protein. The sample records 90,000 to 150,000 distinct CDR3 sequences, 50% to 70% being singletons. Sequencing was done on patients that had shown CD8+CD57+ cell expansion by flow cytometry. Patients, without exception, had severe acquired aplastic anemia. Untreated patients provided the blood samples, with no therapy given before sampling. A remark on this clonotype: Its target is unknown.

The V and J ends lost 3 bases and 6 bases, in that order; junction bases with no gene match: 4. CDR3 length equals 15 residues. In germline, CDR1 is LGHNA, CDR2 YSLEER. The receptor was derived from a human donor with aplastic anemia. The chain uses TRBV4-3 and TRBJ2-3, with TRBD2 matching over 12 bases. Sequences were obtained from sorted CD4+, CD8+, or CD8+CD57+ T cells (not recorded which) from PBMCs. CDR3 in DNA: TGCGCCAGCAGCCAGACTAGCGGGGGAGTCGATACGCAGTATTTT. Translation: CASSQTSGGVDTQYF.